This T cell receptor (beta chain) came from a study of CD8+ T cells in alopecia areata. Across the study: Treated patients took oral tofacitinib at 5 to 10 mg twice daily. Study-level results: With patients, TCR sharing proved less clear than in mice, a difference possibly related to HLA. In lesional scalp, particularly from alopecia totalis/universalis, clonality was higher than in normal scalp.

V shed 1 base, J shed 5 bases, and the junction held 5 bases outside the gene matches. Germline V CDR1 and CDR2: SGHTA, FQGNSA. The CDR3 runs to 16 residues. The authors extracted RNA and reverse transcribed it into cDNA as the sequencing template. Sequencing was performed with immunoSEQ multiplex PCR; in TCRdb, only in-frame clones are kept and a portion is missing. The data hold 130,000 or so clones, with about 46% observed a single time. This clone was counted at least ten times. Its antigen remains unknown. Lesional scalp punch biopsies and peripheral blood came from alopecia areata patients. The chain links TRBV7-2 to TRBJ2-2, with 9 nucleotides matching TRBD2. The sequence came from a human donor with alopecia areata. The source was CD8+ T cells sorted from blood, collected at week 0. The CDR3 DNA sequence: TGTGCCAGCAGCTTAGGTGTTAGCGGGAGAACCGGGGAGCTGTTTTTT. This gives the protein CASSLGVSGRTGELFF.